Presented here are 25 T cell receptor beta chains from one specimen sequenced in a study of shared clonotypes between healthy human individuals. Here immunoSEQ multiplex PCR was the method, and the copy in TCRdb shows in-frame clones only, minus some. The data contain about 1.1 million clones, roughly 77% of them singletons. The specimen was memory CD4+ T cells from PBMCs. Subset: CD45RA-negative fraction. The receptors stem from a man younger than 35 in good health. Some clones in this sample may be carry-over from other donors' samples.

V is TRBV5-1 and J is TRBJ1-1, with TRBD1 matching 7 bases. Germline V gives CDR1 SGHRS, CDR2 YFSETQ. Losses at the gene ends were 2 bases for V and 4 bases for J; bases not matched to a gene: 11. The CDR3 length is 16 residues. The CDR3: CASSFLSGTVTTEAFF. The CDR3 DNA reads TGCGCCAGCAGCTTTTTATCCGGGACAGTGACCACTGAAGCTTTCTTT.

The gene calls are TRBV9 and TRBJ2-2; D gene ambiguous. The V gene's germline CDR1 is SGDLS and CDR2 YYNGEE. The CDR3 contains 14 residues. With 3 bases removed from V and 0 bases from J, the gap between germline ends came to 6 bases. The CDR3 DNA sequence: TGTGCCAGCAGCGGTATTACGAACACCGGGGAGCTGTTTTTT. It yields the protein CASSGITNTGELFF.

The rearrangement joins TRBV18 to TRBJ2-2; D call uncertain. Germline CDR1 reads KGHSH; CDR2 reads LQKENI. The CDR3 covers 12 residues. V was clipped by 5 bases and J by 4 bases, with 5 bases between them. The CDR3 nucleotides are TGTGCCAGCTCATCGGGCACCGGGGAGCTGTTTTTT. It specifies CASSSGTGELFF.

This chain links TRBV18 with TRBJ1-5; tentative D call: TRBD1 (5 bases). The CDR3 spans 14 residues. Between the trimmed V and J ends, which lost 3 bases and 5 bases, there was a span of 11 bases. CDR1 is KGHSH, CDR2 LQKENI, per germline. CDR3 protein: CASSPTGGDQPQHF. The CDR3 DNA reads as TGTGCCAGCTCACCCACTGGGGGTGATCAGCCCCAGCATTTT.

The V and J genes are TRBV10-2 and TRBJ2-3; TRBD2 aligns across 9 bases. The germline V gene has CDR1 WSHSY and CDR2 SAAADI. There are 16 residues in the CDR3. The trim removed 1 base at V and 9 bases at J, leaving 11 bases unmatched. The CDR3 here is CASSEWASGNMGTQYF. DNA of the CDR3: TGCGCCAGCAGTGAGTGGGCTAGCGGGAACATGGGAACGCAGTATTTT.

This sequence joins TRBV28 and TRBJ1-1; D is undetermined. Germline CDR1 MDHEN, CDR2 SYDVKM. Trimming removed 7 bases from V and 1 base from J, with 13 bases in between. This CDR3 has 14 residues. The CDR3 DNA reads as TGTGCCAGCAAAGGGATCAACACGAACACTGAAGCTTTCTTT. Protein: CASKGINTNTEAFF.

V and J are TRBV29-1 and TRBJ2-3, with 12 bases matching TRBD2. The CDR3 covers 14 residues. Trimming took 7 bases from V and 6 from J; bases not matched to a gene: 8. From germline, CDR1 is SQVTM and CDR2 ANQGSEA. CDR3 in amino acids: CSATSGSSTDTQYF. The CDR3 coding sequence is TGCAGCGCGACTAGCGGGAGTTCTACCGATACGCAGTATTTT.

This clone appeared a few times. The genes are TRBV19 and TRBJ1-1, with a possible D match to TRBD1 (6 bases). The V gene's germline CDR1 is LNHDA and CDR2 SQIVND (reference sequence). With 2 bases removed from V and 6 bases from J, the gap between germline ends came to 22 bases. This CDR3 spans 17 amino acids. The chain's CDR3 is CASSIPFYQGIKAEAFF. The CDR3 DNA is TGTGCCAGTAGTATACCGTTTTACCAGGGGATTAAGGCTGAAGCTTTCTTT.

Turning to this clone: The same CDR3 can be traced to other DNA sequences in this sample. The CDR3 is CASSVEAGRGYTF. The CDR3 DNA follows: TGTGCCAGCAGCGTAGAGGCAGGCCGAGGCTACACCTTC. The chain combines TRBV9 with TRBJ1-2; D is undetermined. This CDR3 is 13 amino acids long. V was trimmed by 0 bases and J by 8 bases, leaving 11 bases between them. The V gene's germline CDR1 is SGDLS and CDR2 YYNGEE.

This chain uses TRBV19 with TRBJ1-1; no clear D gene. This CDR3 contains 16 residues. V lost 3 bases and J 0 bases, leaving 14 bases between the germline ends. CDR1 LNHDA and CDR2 SQIVND come from the germline V gene (reference sequence). In DNA form, the CDR3 reads TGTGCCAGTAGTATTCAATTGGGCAGGCTGAACACTGAAGCTTTCTTT. Translated, it gives CASSIQLGRLNTEAFF.

This clone is a singleton in its sample. The genes are TRBV28 and TRBJ1-2; 9 nucleotides agree with TRBD1. Germline V gene lookup returns CDR1 MDHEN and CDR2 SYDVKM. The CDR3 loop spans 14 amino acids. The J segment lost 8 bases and the V segment lost 6 bases, leaving 10 bases of the junction unmatched. The CDR3 nucleotides read TGTGCCAGCAGGTCGGGACAGGGAACGAGCGGCTACACCTTC. Translation: CASRSGQGTSGYTF.

The J gene is TRBJ2-7, the V gene TRBV21-1; the table's D call TRBD1 went unverified against the DNA. TRBV21-1 is deemed a pseudogene. The length of the CDR3 is 14 residues. The CDR3: CASSFQGSFYEQYF. The CDR3 DNA reads as TGTGCCAGCAGTTTTCAGGGTTCCTTCTACGAGCAGTACTTC.

The chain has TRBV30 and TRBJ1-6, with TRBD1 matching over 12 bases. This CDR3 spans 15 amino acids. CDR1 is GTSNPN, CDR2 SVGIG, per germline (reference sequence). V gave up 2 bases and J gave up 10 bases; unmatched junction bases: 6. The CDR3 DNA reads TGTGCCTGGAGTTTTGGGACAGGGGGCTACTCACCCCTCCACTTT. Its protein product is CAWSFGTGGYSPLHF.

Comment on this clone: Distinct nucleotide sequences in the sample also encode this CDR3. The rearrangement joins TRBV9 to TRBJ2-3; 8 positions agree with TRBD2. The CDR3 contains 15 residues. Germline assignment: CDR1 SGDLS and CDR2 YYNGEE. Trimming at V came to 3 bases and at J to 3 bases, leaving 6 bases not matched to a gene. For the CDR3, the DNA is TGTGCCAGCAGCGCCCAGGGACTAGTGACAGATACGCAGTATTTT. This gives the protein CASSAQGLVTDTQYF.

The chain is built from TRBV9 and TRBJ1-5; no definite D call. Germline CDR1 is SGDLS and CDR2 is YYNGEE. The CDR3 runs to 13 residues. The V end was cut by 2 bases, the J end by 0 bases, with 3 bases between. CDR3 in amino acids: CASSVNSNQPQHF. DNA for the CDR3: TGTGCCAGCAGCGTTAATAGCAATCAGCCCCAGCATTTT.

The chain uses TRBV19 and TRBJ2-7; D unclear. The CDR3 length is 13 residues. Trimming stripped 4 bases from V and 6 bases from J, with 13 bases between. In germline, CDR1 is LNHDA, CDR2 SQIVND (reference sequence). In nucleotides, the CDR3 is TGTGCCAGTAGTAACCAGTTCGGCTCCGAGCAGTACTTC. Its protein product is CASSNQFGSEQYF.

The chain recombines TRBV7-2 with TRBJ1-5; TRBD1 aligns across 8 bases. Germline V gene sequence: CDR1 SGHTA, CDR2 FQGNSA. The CDR3 extends over 14 amino acids. The junction had 6 bases not matched to a gene; V was cut back by 5 bases and J by 6 bases. The DNA for the CDR3 is TGTGCCAGCAGCGCCGTGACAGGGGTTCAGCCCCAGCATTTT. This encodes CASSAVTGVQPQHF.

The CDR3 protein is CASSRDSSWAKNIQYF. The CDR3 region has the DNA TGTGCCAGTAGTCGGGACTCCAGTTGGGCCAAAAACATTCAGTACTTC. The chain uses TRBV19 and TRBJ2-4, with D perhaps matching TRBD2 (6 bases). Trimming took off 5 bases at V and 1 base at J, with 15 bases between the two ends. Germline V gene sequence: CDR1 LNHDA, CDR2 SQIVND (reference sequence). The CDR3 covers 16 residues.

The rearrangement joins TRBV4-2 to TRBJ2-7; the match to TRBD2 covers 9 bases. The CDR3 extends over 18 amino acids. CDR1 is LGHNA and CDR2 is YNFKEQ in the germline V gene. V lost 2 bases to trimming and J lost 0 bases; unmatched junction nucleotides: 11. The CDR3 loop reads CASSQWAISGGSSYEQYF. The CDR3 region has the DNA TGTGCCAGCAGCCAATGGGCTATTAGCGGGGGTTCCTCCTACGAGCAGTACTTC.

The V and J genes are TRBV18 and TRBJ1-5; tentative D call: TRBD1 (5 bases). CDR3 size: 15 residues. V shed 4 bases and J shed 6 bases, with 16 bases lying between them. Germline V gene data show CDR1 as KGHSH and CDR2 as LQKENI. This chain's CDR3 is CASSLAQGASQPQHF. Written as DNA, the CDR3 is TGTGCCAGCTCACTAGCTCAGGGAGCCAGTCAGCCCCAGCATTTT. Based on the CDR3 plus reference TRBV18 and TRBJ1-5, the full variable domain is NAGVMQNPRHLVRRRGQEARLRCSPMKGHSHVYWYRQLPEEGLKFMVYLQKENIIDESGMPKERFSAEFPKEGPSILRIQQVVRGDSAAYFCASSLAQGASQPQHFGDGTRLSIL.

The J gene is TRBJ1-4, the V gene TRBV11-2; D might be TRBD1 (5 bases). This CDR3 spans 13 amino acids. In germline, CDR1 is SGHAT, CDR2 FQNNGV. V was shortened by 2 bases and J by 10 bases, with 11 bases between the two germline ends. The CDR3 reads CASSLRDRGKLFF. The CDR3 DNA reads TGTGCCAGCAGCTTACGTGACAGAGGAAAACTGTTTTTT.

The chain couples TRBV30 to TRBJ2-1; possible D gene TRBD2, 6 bases. CDR1 and CDR2 (germline): GTSNPN, SVGIG (reference sequence). CDR3 length: 15 amino acids. Trimming left V 0 bases short and J 9 bases short, with 18 bases between. Written as DNA, the CDR3 is TGTGCCTGGAGTGTAAGGGGCCTAGTCGGGGGTGAGCAGTTCTTC. This encodes CAWSVRGLVGGEQFF.

The rearrangement joins TRBV6-5 to TRBJ2-1; either TRBD1 or TRBD2 may fit D (5 bases each). The germline CDR1 and CDR2 sequences are MNHEY and SVGAGI. V lost 4 bases and J 16 bases, leaving 20 bases between the germline ends. The CDR3 is 13 amino acids. CDR3 in amino acids: CASSSESGRDVFF. The CDR3 region has the DNA TGTGCCAGCAGTTCCGAATCGGGCCGGGACGTATTCTTC.

The chain employs TRBV21-1 and TRBJ1-2. TRBV21-1 is labeled a pseudogene. The CDR3 is 12 amino acids. The CDR3 region is CASSDEGFGYTF. The CDR3 coding sequence is TGTGCCAGCAGCGATGAGGGGTTCGGCTACACCTTC.

The chain recombines TRBV7-8 with TRBJ2-5; D remains ambiguous. V dropped 5 bases and J dropped 4 bases, with 5 bases sitting between them. Germline V lookup: CDR1 SGHVS, CDR2 FQNEAQ. The CDR3 contains 11 residues. CDR3 residues: CASSPSETQYF. DNA for the CDR3: TGTGCCAGCAGCCCATCAGAGACCCAGTACTTC.